Reported below is one TCR beta chain. Its target is not known. The data originate from a study of cytomegalovirus exposure and HLA in healthy donors. Study-level background: In an earlier analysis, 90 million to 120 million unique TCR beta sequences were found from approximately 170 million T cells.

Findings and limits, study-wide: TCR beta chains numbering under 200 were designated cytomegalovirus-associated. A later analysis found most CMV-associated TCR beta chains apparently HLA-restricted.

The PCR ran on 60 Vbeta and 13 Jbeta primers. Produced via immunoSEQ multiplex PCR; TCRdb's table is partial and in-frame only. The sample lists roughly 180,000 clones, 75% to 90% occurring once. Germline loops: CDR1 LNHDA, CDR2 SQIVND (reference sequence). The length of the CDR3 is 14 residues. V was cut by 3 bases and J by 2 bases, with 11 bases left in between. Sequencing used PBMCs. This chain connects TRBV19 to TRBJ2-7; the D is unclear. The TCR sequence derives from a man aged 30 to 45 in good health and CMV-seropositive. DNA of the CDR3: TGTGCCAGTAGTATCGGGTCAGCAACCTACGAGCAGTACTTC. It yields the protein CASSIGSATYEQYF.